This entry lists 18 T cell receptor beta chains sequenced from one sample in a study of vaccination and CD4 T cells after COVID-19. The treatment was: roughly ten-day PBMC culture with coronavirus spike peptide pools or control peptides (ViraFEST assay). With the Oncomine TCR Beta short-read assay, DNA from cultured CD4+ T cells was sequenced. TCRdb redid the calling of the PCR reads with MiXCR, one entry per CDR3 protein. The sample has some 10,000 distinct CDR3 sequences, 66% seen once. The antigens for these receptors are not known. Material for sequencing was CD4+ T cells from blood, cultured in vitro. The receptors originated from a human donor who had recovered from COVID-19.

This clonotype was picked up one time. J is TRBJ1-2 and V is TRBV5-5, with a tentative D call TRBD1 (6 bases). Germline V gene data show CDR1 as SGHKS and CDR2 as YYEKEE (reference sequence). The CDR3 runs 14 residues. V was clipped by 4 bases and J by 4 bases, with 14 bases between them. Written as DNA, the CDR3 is TGTGCCAGCAGCACAACGACAGGACTCTATGGCTACACCTTC. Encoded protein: CASSTTTGLYGYTF.

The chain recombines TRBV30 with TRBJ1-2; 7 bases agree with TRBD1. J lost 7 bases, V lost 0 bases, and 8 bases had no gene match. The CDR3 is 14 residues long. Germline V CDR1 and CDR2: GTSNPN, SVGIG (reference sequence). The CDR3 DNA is TGTGCCTGGAGTGTTCTGAAAGGGGGCAGTGGCTACACCTTC. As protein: CAWSVLKGGSGYTF.

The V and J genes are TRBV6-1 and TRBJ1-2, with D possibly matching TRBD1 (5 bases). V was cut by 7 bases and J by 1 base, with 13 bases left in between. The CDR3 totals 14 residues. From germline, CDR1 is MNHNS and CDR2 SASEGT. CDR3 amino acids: CASKPMGVNYGYTF. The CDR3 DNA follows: TGTGCCAGCAAACCTATGGGGGTTAACTATGGCTACACCTTC.

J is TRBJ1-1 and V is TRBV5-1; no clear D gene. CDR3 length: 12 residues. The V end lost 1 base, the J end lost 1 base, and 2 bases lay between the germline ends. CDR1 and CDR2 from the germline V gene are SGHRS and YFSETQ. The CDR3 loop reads CASSLQNTEAFF. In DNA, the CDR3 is TGCGCCAGCAGCTTGCAGAACACTGAAGCTTTCTTT.

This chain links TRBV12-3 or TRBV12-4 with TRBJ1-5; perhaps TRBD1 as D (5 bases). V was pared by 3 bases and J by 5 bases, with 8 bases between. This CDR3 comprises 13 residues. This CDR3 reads CASSFGGDQPQHF. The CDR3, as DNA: TGTGCCAGCAGTTTTGGGGGGGATCAGCCCCAGCATTTT.

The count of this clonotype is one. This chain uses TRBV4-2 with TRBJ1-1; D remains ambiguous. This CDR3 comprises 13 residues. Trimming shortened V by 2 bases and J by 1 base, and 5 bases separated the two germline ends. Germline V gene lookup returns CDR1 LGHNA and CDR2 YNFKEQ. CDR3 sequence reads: CASSQMSNTEAFF. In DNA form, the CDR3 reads TGTGCCAGCAGCCAAATGTCGAACACTGAAGCTTTCTTT.

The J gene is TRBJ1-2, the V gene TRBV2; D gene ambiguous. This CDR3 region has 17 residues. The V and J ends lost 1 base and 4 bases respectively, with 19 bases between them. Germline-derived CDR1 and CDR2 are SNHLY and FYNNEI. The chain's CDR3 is CASSEVFSARMIYGYTF. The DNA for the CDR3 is TGTGCCAGCAGTGAAGTGTTCTCGGCTAGGATGATCTATGGCTACACCTTC.

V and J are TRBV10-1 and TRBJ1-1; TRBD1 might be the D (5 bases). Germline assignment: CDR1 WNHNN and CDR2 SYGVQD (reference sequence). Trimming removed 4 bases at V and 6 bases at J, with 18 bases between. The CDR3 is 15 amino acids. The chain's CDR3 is CASSGIGAEAPEAFF. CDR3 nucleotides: TGCGCCAGCAGTGGAATCGGGGCAGAAGCCCCTGAAGCTTTCTTT.

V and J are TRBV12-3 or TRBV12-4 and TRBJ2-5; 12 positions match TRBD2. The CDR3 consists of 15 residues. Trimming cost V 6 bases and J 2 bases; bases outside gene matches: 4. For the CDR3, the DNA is TGTGCCAGCAGCCTAGCGGGGGGGCGGCAAGAGACCCAGTACTTC. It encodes CASSLAGGRQETQYF.

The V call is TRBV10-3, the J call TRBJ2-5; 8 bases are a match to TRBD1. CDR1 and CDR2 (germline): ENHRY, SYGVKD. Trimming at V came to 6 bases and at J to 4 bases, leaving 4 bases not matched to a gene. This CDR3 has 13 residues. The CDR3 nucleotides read TGTGCCATCAGGACAGGGGTAGGAGAGACCCAGTACTTC. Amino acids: CAIRTGVGETQYF.

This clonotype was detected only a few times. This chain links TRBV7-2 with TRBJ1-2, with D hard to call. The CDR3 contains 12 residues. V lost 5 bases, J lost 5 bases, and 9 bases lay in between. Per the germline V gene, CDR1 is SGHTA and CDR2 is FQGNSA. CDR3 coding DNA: TGTGCCAGCAGCCCCTCGAGGTATGGCTACACCTTC. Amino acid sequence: CASSPSRYGYTF.

The CDR3 sequence is CASSLGQGNYGYTF. The CDR3 DNA reads TGTGCCAGCAGCTTAGGCCAGGGCAACTATGGCTACACCTTC. The chain combines TRBV7-2 with TRBJ1-2, with D possibly matching TRBD1 (5 bases). This CDR3 comprises 14 residues. V lost 1 base and J lost 2, with 8 bases in between. The germline CDR1 and CDR2 sequences are SGHTA and FQGNSA.

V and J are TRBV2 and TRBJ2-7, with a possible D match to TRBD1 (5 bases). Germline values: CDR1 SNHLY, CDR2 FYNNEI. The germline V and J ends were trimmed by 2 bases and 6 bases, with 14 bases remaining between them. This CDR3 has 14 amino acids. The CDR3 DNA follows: TGTGCCAGCAGTGAAAATGGGGCCTTAGGCGAGCAGTACTTC. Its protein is CASSENGALGEQYF.

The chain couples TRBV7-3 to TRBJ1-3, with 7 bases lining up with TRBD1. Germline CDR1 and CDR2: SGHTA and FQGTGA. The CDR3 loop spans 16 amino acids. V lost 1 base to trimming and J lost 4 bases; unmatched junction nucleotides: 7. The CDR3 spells CASSLSAGGGGNTIYF. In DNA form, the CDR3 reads TGTGCCAGCAGCTTAAGCGCAGGGGGTGGCGGAAACACCATATATTTT.

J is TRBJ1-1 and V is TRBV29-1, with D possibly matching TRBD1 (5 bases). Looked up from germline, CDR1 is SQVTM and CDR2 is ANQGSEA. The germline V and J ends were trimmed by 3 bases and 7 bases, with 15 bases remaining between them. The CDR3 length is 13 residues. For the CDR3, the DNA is TGCAGCGTTGAGGGGTCAGGGAGGGTTGAAGCTTTCTTT. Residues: CSVEGSGRVEAFF.

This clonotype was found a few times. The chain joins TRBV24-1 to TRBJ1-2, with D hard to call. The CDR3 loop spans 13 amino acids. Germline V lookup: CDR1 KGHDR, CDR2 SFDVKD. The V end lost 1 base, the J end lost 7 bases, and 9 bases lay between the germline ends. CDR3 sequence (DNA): TGTGCCACCAGTGATTTCCCGGCAGGTGGCTACACCTTC. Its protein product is CATSDFPAGGYTF.

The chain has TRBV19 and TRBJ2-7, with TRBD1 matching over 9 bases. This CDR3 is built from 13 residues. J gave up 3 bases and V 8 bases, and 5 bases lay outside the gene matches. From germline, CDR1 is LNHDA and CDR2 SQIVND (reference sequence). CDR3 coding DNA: TGTGCCAGTGGAACGGGACAGGGCTACGAGCAGTACTTC. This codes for CASGTGQGYEQYF. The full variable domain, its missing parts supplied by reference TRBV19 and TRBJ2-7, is DGGITQSPKYLFRKEGQNVTLSCEQNLNHDAMYWYRQDPGQGLRLIYYSQIVNDFQKGDIAEGYSVSREKKESFPLTVTSAQKNPTAFYLCASGTGQGYEQYFGPGTRLTVT.

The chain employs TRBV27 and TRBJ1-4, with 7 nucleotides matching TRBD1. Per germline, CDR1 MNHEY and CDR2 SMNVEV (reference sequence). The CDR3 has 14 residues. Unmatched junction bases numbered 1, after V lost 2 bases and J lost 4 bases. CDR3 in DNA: TGTGCCAGCAGTTTACAGGGGGTTAATGAAAAACTGTTTTTT. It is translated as CASSLQGVNEKLFF. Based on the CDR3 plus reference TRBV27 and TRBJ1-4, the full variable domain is EAQVTQNPRYLITVTGKKLTVTCSQNMNHEYMSWYRQDPGLGLRQIYYSMNVEVTDKGDVPEGYKVSRKEKRNFPLILESPSPNQTSLYFCASSLQGVNEKLFFGSGTQLSVL.